A single sample gave rise to the 18 T cell receptor beta chains below, sequenced in a study of cytomegalovirus exposure and HLA in healthy donors. The PCR had 60 Vbeta and 13 Jbeta primers. The method was immunoSEQ multiplex PCR; TCRdb's version includes in-frame clones alone and lacks a portion of them. The sample includes 100,000 to 150,000 clones, over 65% of them seen just once. The specimen was PBMCs. The receptor source for this set is a man aged 35-49 years in good health and CMV-seropositive.

The chain carries TRBV10-2 and TRBJ1-6, with a possible D match to TRBD1 (5 bases). Germline V lookup: CDR1 WSHSY, CDR2 SAAADI. The CDR3 sequence is 14 residues long. Trimming left V 7 bases short and J 2 bases short, with 9 bases between. DNA for the CDR3: TGCGCCAGCACCGAGACAGCCTATAATTCACCCCTCCACTTT. Translation gives CASTETAYNSPLHF.

The genes are TRBV5-4 and TRBJ2-7; 7 bases fit TRBD1. V lost 5 bases to trimming and J lost 5 bases; unmatched junction nucleotides: 4. CDR1 and CDR2 from the germline V gene are SGHNT and YYREEE (reference sequence). This CDR3 contains 12 residues. CDR3 region: CASRLGTDEQYF. In nucleotides, the CDR3 is TGTGCCAGCAGATTAGGGACAGACGAGCAGTACTTC.

The V gene is TRBV18, the J gene TRBJ1-2; D may be TRBD1 (6 bases). Per germline, CDR1 KGHSH and CDR2 LQKENI. The length of the CDR3 is 15 residues. V shed 2 bases and J shed 5 bases, with 15 bases lying between them. The CDR3 loop reads CASSPKVETGYGYTF. Written as DNA, the CDR3 is TGTGCCAGCTCACCAAAGGTAGAGACAGGATATGGCTACACCTTC.

The J gene is TRBJ1-5, the V gene TRBV2, with unresolved D. With 5 bases removed from V and 3 bases from J, the gap between germline ends came to 11 bases. Germline loops: CDR1 SNHLY, CDR2 FYNNEI. This CDR3 spans 14 amino acids. The CDR3: CASSYTDYNQPQHF. CDR3 nucleotides: TGTGCCAGCAGTTATACAGATTACAATCAGCCCCAGCATTTT. Together with reference TRBV2 and TRBJ1-5, the CDR3 gives the full variable domain: EPEVTQTPSHQVTQMGQEVILRCVPISNHLYFYWYRQILGQKVEFLVSFYNNEISEKSEIFDDQFSVERPDGSNFTLKIRSTKLEDSAMYFCASSYTDYNQPQHFGDGTRLSIL.

This clone was seen once. The chain employs TRBV6-5 and TRBJ2-7; TRBD2 matches at 9 bases. The CDR3 spans 13 residues. CDR1 MNHEY and CDR2 SVGAGI come from the germline V gene. J gave up 8 bases and V 5 bases, and 7 bases lay outside the gene matches. CDR3 residues: CASSPPSGNKQYF. CDR3 in DNA: TGTGCCAGCAGTCCACCTAGCGGGAATAAGCAGTACTTC.

This sequence joins TRBV27 and TRBJ2-1, with 8 bases that match TRBD2. The V and J ends lost 2 bases and 4 bases, in that order; junction bases with no gene match: 7. The length of the CDR3 is 16 residues. CDR1 and CDR2 (germline): MNHEY, SMNVEV (reference sequence). CDR3 amino acids: CASSLRSSGGYNEQFF. The DNA of the CDR3 is TGTGCCAGCAGTTTAAGGTCCAGCGGGGGTTACAATGAGCAGTTCTTC.

Of note for this clone: One end of the junction is discordant with germline, which a read error may explain. The J gene is TRBJ1-6, the V gene TRBV10-3; 8 bases match TRBD1. Germline V CDR1 and CDR2: ENHRY, SYGVKD. The CDR3 consists of 14 residues. CDR3 bases: TGTGCCATCAGTCCGGGACAGGCCAATTCACCCCCCCACTTT. This encodes CAISPGQANSPPHF.

This sequence joins TRBV14 and TRBJ2-2; 8 positions match TRBD1. Looked up from germline, CDR1 is SGHDN and CDR2 is FVKESK. CDR3 size: 17 residues. Trimming at V came to 1 base and at J to 3 bases, leaving 7 bases not matched to a gene. CDR3 coding DNA: TGTGCCAGCAGCCAAGTAACAGGGGGTCTGTACACCGGGGAGCTGTTTTTT. Its protein product is CASSQVTGGLYTGELFF. Variable domain in full (rest from reference TRBV14 and TRBJ2-2): EAGVTQFPSHSVIEKGQTVTLRCDPISGHDNLYWYRRVMGKEIKFLLHFVKESKQDESGMPNNRFLAERTGGTYSTLKVQPAELEDSGVYFCASSQVTGGLYTGELFFGEGSRLTVL.

Concerning this clone itself: Mismatch with germline at one junction end may stem from a read error. This same CDR3 is encoded by further DNA sequences in the sample. The genes are TRBV11-2 and TRBJ1-1, with TRBD1 matching over 8 bases. CDR1 is SGHAT and CDR2 is FQNNGV in the germline V gene. The CDR3 covers 15 residues. The CDR3 region is CASSWSTGDPTEAFF. CDR3 DNA sequence: TGTGCCAGCAGCTGGTCGACAGGGGACCCAACTGAAGCCTTCTTT.

This clone was seen a handful of times. The rearrangement uses TRBV25-1 and TRBJ1-1; D gene ambiguous. This CDR3 contains 13 residues. V was clipped by 4 bases and J by 0 bases, with 6 bases between them. Germline assignment: CDR1 MGHDK and CDR2 SYGVNS. The CDR3 nucleotides read TGTGCCAGCAGTGCTTTATTGAACACTGAAGCTTTCTTT. Protein product: CASSALLNTEAFF.

The V and J genes are TRBV10-3 and TRBJ1-1; 7 nucleotides line up with TRBD1. This CDR3 spans 15 amino acids. With 5 bases clipped from V and 4 bases from J, the junction kept 10 bases outside the gene matches. From germline, CDR1 is ENHRY and CDR2 SYGVKD. This chain's CDR3 is CAISPVDRERTEAFF. The CDR3 region has the DNA TGTGCCATCAGTCCTGTAGACAGGGAGCGCACTGAAGCTTTCTTT.

The gene calls are TRBV7-2 and TRBJ2-5, with D hard to call. V gave up 5 bases and J gave up 5 bases, with 15 bases separating them. The CDR3 extends over 14 amino acids. Germline loops: CDR1 SGHTA, CDR2 FQGNSA. The CDR3 DNA sequence: TGTGCCAGCAGCCCCGCCCCGGGTGGTGAGACCCAGTACTTC. It encodes CASSPAPGGETQYF.

This clone appeared once. The chain uses TRBV5-4 and TRBJ1-2; D not certain. This CDR3 has 13 residues. Trimming pared 4 bases from V and 2 bases from J, leaving 9 bases between. Per germline, CDR1 SGHNT and CDR2 YYREEE (reference sequence). The CDR3 protein is CASSPRGNYGYTF. The CDR3 DNA is TGTGCCAGCAGCCCCCGCGGGAACTATGGCTACACCTTC.

The V gene is TRBV18, the J gene TRBJ2-3, with TRBD1 identical over 9 bases. CDR1 and CDR2 from the germline V gene are KGHSH and LQKENI. The CDR3 extends over 15 amino acids. After removal of 6 bases from V and 4 bases from J, the junction contained 8 bases not matched to a gene. CDR3 coding DNA: TGTGCCAGCTCGCGCGGACAGGGGTCAGCAGATACGCAGTATTTT. Encoded protein: CASSRGQGSADTQYF.

The genes are TRBV4-3 and TRBJ1-1, with D unresolved. The CDR3 has 14 residues. Trimming removed 1 base at V and 3 bases at J, with 9 bases between. Germline V CDR1 and CDR2: LGHNA, YSLEER. The CDR3 DNA follows: TGCGCCAGCAGCCAAGCTATAGATTACACTGAAGCTTTCTTT. Translating it yields CASSQAIDYTEAFF.

This clone was observed a handful of times. The rearrangement links TRBV11-2 to TRBJ1-1; 7 positions match TRBD1. This CDR3 is 15 amino acids long. Trimming at V came to 5 bases and at J to 0 bases, leaving 6 bases not matched to a gene. The germline gives CDR1 SGHAT, CDR2 FQNNGV. Here the CDR3 DNA reads TGTGCCAGCAGCACCGGGACAGACATGAACACTGAAGCTTTCTTT. Translated: CASSTGTDMNTEAFF.

This clone has just one count. The V call is TRBV5-5, the J call TRBJ1-1; maybe TRBD1 (5 bases). The CDR3 is 15 residues long. The V end lost 2 bases, the J end lost 3 bases, and 14 bases lay between the germline ends. Germline loops: CDR1 SGHKS, CDR2 YYEKEE (reference sequence). CDR3 protein: CASSLRPGGDTEAFF. The CDR3 coding sequence is TGTGCCAGCAGCTTAAGGCCAGGAGGGGACACTGAAGCTTTCTTT.

This clone was counted only a few times. The chain employs TRBV10-2 and TRBJ2-7; D might be TRBD1 (6 bases). The CDR3 extends over 15 amino acids. CDR1 is WSHSY, CDR2 SAAADI, per germline. Trimming removed 8 bases at V and 1 base at J, with 18 bases between. CDR3 residues: CASSELQGVSYEQYF. The CDR3 DNA reads TGCGCCAGCTCCGAACTACAGGGTGTGTCCTACGAGCAGTACTTC.